This entry lists 12 T cell receptor beta chains sequenced from one sample in a study of blood T cell repertoires in COVID-19. Data came from immunoSEQ multiplex PCR; TCRdb stores just in-frame clones and leaves some out. This sample carries some 180,000 clones, approximately 87% of them seen once, and the ten largest clones take roughly 20%. The specimen sequenced was peripheral blood. All receptors derive from a man between 65 and 85 years old with active or convalescent COVID-19.

The chain links TRBV19 to TRBJ1-3; D remains unclear. V was shortened by 0 bases and J by 0 bases, with 12 bases between the two germline ends. The CDR3 length is 17 residues. CDR1 is LNHDA and CDR2 is SQIVND in the germline V gene (reference sequence). CDR3 residues: CASSIDRLGHSGNTIYF. In nucleotides, the CDR3 is TGTGCCAGTAGTATAGACCGCCTGGGCCACTCTGGAAACACCATATATTTT.

In this sample, this clone turned up once. The V and J genes are TRBV27 and TRBJ1-5; TRBD1 matches 10 bases. V shed 1 base, J shed 0 bases, and the junction held 6 bases outside the gene matches. This CDR3 is built from 18 residues. Germline CDR1 is MNHEY and CDR2 is SMNVEV (reference sequence). Written as DNA, the CDR3 is TGTGCCAGCAGTTTATATGGGACAGGGGTTTATAGCAATCAGCCCCAGCATTTT. This encodes CASSLYGTGVYSNQPQHF.

The chain carries TRBV18 and TRBJ2-6, with D possibly matching TRBD2 (5 bases). CDR3 size: 15 residues. V dropped 6 bases and J dropped 2 bases, with 11 bases sitting between them. Per germline, CDR1 KGHSH and CDR2 LQKENI. The CDR3 loop is CASSLQEAGANVLTF. The CDR3 coding sequence is TGTGCCAGCTCCCTCCAGGAGGCTGGGGCCAACGTCCTGACTTTC.

The genes are TRBV24-1 and TRBJ2-3, with D possibly TRBD2 on 5 matching bases. CDR1 KGHDR and CDR2 SFDVKD come from the germline V gene. V gave up 3 bases and J gave up 3 bases, with 21 bases separating them. The length of the CDR3 is 18 residues. CDR3 nucleotide sequence: TGTGCCACCAGTGATCCGGAGGACCCGGCGGGTTGGACAGATACGCAGTATTTT. Its translation: CATSDPEDPAGWTDTQYF.

This rearrangement joins TRBV18 to TRBJ1-2; 8 positions agree with TRBD1. V lost 2 bases, J lost 0 bases, and 2 bases stayed unmatched. Germline V CDR1 and CDR2: KGHSH, LQKENI. The CDR3 has 15 residues. CDR3 sequence reads: CASSPRTGTNYGYTF. The CDR3 coding sequence is TGTGCCAGCTCACCAAGGACAGGGACTAACTATGGCTACACCTTC.

The gene calls are TRBV29-1 and TRBJ1-1; 8 positions match TRBD1. Germline loops: CDR1 SQVTM, CDR2 ANQGSEA. The CDR3 loop spans 14 amino acids. Trimming removed 4 bases from V and 3 bases from J; junction bases left unmatched: 7. In DNA form, the CDR3 reads TGCAGCGTTGGCTTTTCGACAGGGGACACTGAAGCTTTCTTT. Translating gives CSVGFSTGDTEAFF.

The J gene is TRBJ2-6, the V gene TRBV6-2 or TRBV6-3, with a weak D call TRBD2 (6 bases). Germline lookup yields CDR1 MNHEY and CDR2 SVGEGT. The CDR3 runs to 17 residues. Trimming took 5 bases from V and 0 from J, leaving 14 bases between them. The chain's CDR3 is CASSHGGVSSGANVLTF. CDR3 coding DNA: TGTGCCAGCAGTCACGGGGGTGTTAGCTCTGGGGCCAACGTCCTGACTTTC.

The rearrangement joins TRBV4-3 to TRBJ1-4, with TRBD1 matching 8 bases. V dropped 2 bases and J dropped 8; count of bases not matched to a gene: 7. The CDR3 loop spans 15 amino acids. Germline CDR1 reads LGHNA; CDR2 reads YSLEER. This chain's CDR3 is CASSQMTGAREKLFF. The DNA for the CDR3 is TGCGCCAGCAGCCAAATGACAGGGGCACGGGAAAAACTGTTTTTT.

V and J are TRBV3-1 (or the pseudogene TRBV3-2) and TRBJ1-2; 12 bases are shared with TRBD1. This CDR3 has 16 amino acids. The V and J ends lost 0 bases and 8 bases, in that order; junction bases with no gene match: 7. CDR1 and CDR2 from the germline V gene are LGHDT and YNNKEL (reference sequence). The CDR3 nucleotides read TGTGCCAGCAGCCAAGAGAGGGGACAGGGGGCGCGGGGCTACACCTTC. Encoded protein: CASSQERGQGARGYTF.

This chain uses TRBV27 with TRBJ1-2, with TRBD1 as a possible D gene (5 bases). The CDR3 loop spans 14 amino acids. V lost 5 bases and J 8 bases, leaving 18 bases between the germline ends. Germline lookup yields CDR1 MNHEY and CDR2 SMNVEV (reference sequence). The chain's CDR3 is CASSPPGGSRGYTF. Written as DNA, the CDR3 is TGTGCCAGCAGTCCCCCGGGGGGGAGTAGGGGCTACACCTTC.

This chain links TRBV11-2 with TRBJ1-2; D is perhaps TRBD1 (5 bases). The V gene lost 1 base and the J gene lost 1 base, with 13 bases spanning the gap. CDR3 size: 16 residues. Germline V gene lookup returns CDR1 SGHAT and CDR2 FQNNGV. CDR3 DNA sequence: TGTGCCAGCAGCTTAGTCCAGGGAATGGGTAACTATGGCTACACCTTC. This gives the protein CASSLVQGMGNYGYTF.

This chain links TRBV28 with TRBJ1-4; D is ambiguous. The V end was cut by 10 bases, the J end by 8 bases, with 20 bases between. Per the germline V gene, CDR1 is MDHEN and CDR2 is SYDVKM. The CDR3 runs to 14 residues. CDR3 bases: TGTGCCACCCTAACGGTCGGGGTGAGGGAAAAACTGTTTTTT. It translates to CATLTVGVREKLFF. Supplemented by reference TRBV28 and TRBJ1-4, the full variable domain reads DVKVTQSSRYLVKRTGEKVFLECVQDMDHENMFWYRQDPGLGLRLIYFSYDVKMKEKGDIPEGYSVSREKKERFSLILESASTNQTSMYLCATLTVGVREKLFFGSGTQLSVL.